Shown below are 9 T cell receptor beta chains from a single sample sequenced in a study of blood T cell repertoires in COVID-19. TCRdb keeps only in-frame clones here, not all; method: immunoSEQ multiplex PCR. The table lists hundreds of thousands of clones, roughly 88% of them singletons. Sequencing was performed on peripheral blood. The receptors were sampled from a woman under 40 who had recovered from COVID-19.

In its sample, this clone was seen once. The chain combines TRBV6-2 or TRBV6-3 with TRBJ2-3; D perhaps matches TRBD2 (5 bases). Germline loops: CDR1 MNHEY, CDR2 SVGEGT. V was cut by 5 bases and J by 2 bases, with 11 bases left in between. The CDR3 has 14 amino acids. CDR3 amino acids: CASSRDYHTDTQYF. The CDR3 DNA reads as TGTGCCAGCAGTCGCGACTACCACACAGATACGCAGTATTTT.

The chain recombines TRBV5-1 with TRBJ1-2, with a possible D match to TRBD1 (6 bases). The CDR3 extends over 13 amino acids. CDR1 SGHRS and CDR2 YFSETQ come from the germline V gene. Trimming shortened V by 4 bases and J by 6 bases, and 13 bases separated the two germline ends. DNA for the CDR3: TGCGCCAGCAGCAGGAAACAGGGTGATGGCTACACCTTC. Translating it yields CASSRKQGDGYTF.

V gene TRBV6-4 combines with J gene TRBJ2-3; the match to TRBD2 covers 9 bases. V trimming: 2 bases; J trimming: 5 bases; junction bases outside the gene matches: 8. Germline CDR1 and CDR2: MRHNA and SNTAGT. The CDR3 loop spans 16 amino acids. CDR3 region: CASSDEGGGAIDTQYF. Here the CDR3 DNA reads TGTGCCAGCAGTGACGAGGGCGGGGGGGCCATAGATACGCAGTATTTT.

The V call is TRBV11-2, the J call TRBJ2-3; 13 bases are shared with TRBD2. The CDR3 consists of 18 residues. Germline V gives CDR1 SGHAT, CDR2 FQNNGV. The junction had 19 bases not matched to a gene; V was cut back by 5 bases and J by 11 bases. The CDR3 DNA follows: TGTGCCAGCAGCCAAATCCCCAGCCCGGGACTAGCGGGGATCGGGCAGTATTTT. Translated: CASSQIPSPGLAGIGQYF.

V gene TRBV2 combines with J gene TRBJ1-2; 7 positions agree with TRBD1. The CDR3 totals 13 residues. Germline V lookup: CDR1 SNHLY, CDR2 FYNNEI. V shed 6 bases and J 3 bases; nucleotides not matched to a gene: 4. The CDR3 protein is CASSPTGYYGYTF. CDR3 sequence (DNA): TGTGCCAGCAGCCCGACAGGGTACTATGGCTACACCTTC.

The rearrangement links TRBV19 to TRBJ1-5; D unresolved. The CDR3 loop spans 13 amino acids. The germline gives CDR1 LNHDA, CDR2 SQIVND (reference sequence). The V and J ends lost 2 bases and 4 bases respectively, with 6 bases between them. DNA of the CDR3: TGTGCCAGTAGTATAAGAGGGAATCAGCCCCAGCATTTT. Its protein is CASSIRGNQPQHF.

The chain joins TRBV13 to TRBJ2-2; 9 bases line up with TRBD2. V trimming: 5 bases; J trimming: 6 bases; junction bases outside the gene matches: 4. Germline V lookup: CDR1 PRHDT, CDR2 FYEKMQ (reference sequence). The CDR3 runs 14 residues. The CDR3 loop reads CASSQRGAAGELFF. The CDR3 DNA reads as TGTGCCAGCAGCCAGCGGGGGGCCGCCGGGGAGCTGTTTTTT.

There are a few counts of this clone. This chain joins TRBV6-2 or TRBV6-3 and TRBJ1-1; TRBD1 is a possible D gene (6 bases). This CDR3 spans 14 amino acids. V was shortened by 6 bases and J by 7 bases, with 18 bases between the two germline ends. CDR1 and CDR2 from the germline V gene are MNHEY and SVGEGT. Written as DNA, the CDR3 is TGTGCCAGCAGCCGGGACGGACAGACGGGTGAAGCTTTCTTT. As protein: CASSRDGQTGEAFF.

V usage is TRBV5-1 and J usage is TRBJ1-2, with 9 bases lining up with TRBD1. Trimming cost V 7 bases and J 3 bases; bases outside gene matches: 10. The CDR3 runs 15 residues. Germline CDR1 and CDR2: SGHRS and YFSETQ. CDR3 region: CASGTGLSGYYGYTF. The CDR3 nucleotides read TGCGCCAGCGGGACAGGGCTCAGTGGATACTATGGCTACACCTTC.